This T cell receptor beta chain emerged from a study of blood T cell repertoires in COVID-19 (dated by TCRdb to the early 2020s). Notes on the research overall: Samples covering the acute and convalescent phases of COVID-19 were provided by collaborators in the United States, Italy and Spain. The prospective study material was composed of cDNA or gDNA derived from T cells, B-cell-depleted T cells, or PBMCs. The dataset comprised deeply sampled blood TCRbeta repertoires from subjects exposed to, actively infected with, or recovered from COVID-19. The repertoires were made available in a free public database intended to serve as a resource for research on the immune response to SARS-CoV-2. The samples were drawn from two sources: the first 160 participants of the ongoing ImmuneRACE study, and some 1,300 subjects contributed by 6 global collaborators. Nearly every sample came with metadata listing a de-identified subject ID, COVID-19 status, age in years and sex. Where available, HLA class I and class II types were taken from metadata supplied by the sample provider and were not determined by assay-based typing. Findings and caveats that apply to the study as a whole: The quantity of clinical and demographic metadata differed by source and by participant and was supplied without curation.

TCRbeta CDR3 regions were amplified from genomic DNA using the immunoSEQ Assay, a bias-controlled multiplex PCR. In the authors' own workflow: The number of nucleated cells in each sample was estimated by amplification of reference gene primers within the assay. To quantify the absolute abundance of each unique TCRbeta CDR3 rearrangement, sequence reads were collapsed and filtered. For each sample, productive Simpson clonality was calculated as the square root of Simpson's diversity index over productive rearrangements. The table comes from immuneACCESS by way of TCRdb, which keeps in-frame sequences with V and J called. Part of the clones is missing from these tables; in studies checked, under half for an unresolved V gene and the rest for unknown reasons. The V and J calls and clone size come from that table; D and trimming were worked out from the DNA. Here the sample has 400,000 or so clones; around 91% occur a single time. The ten largest clonotypes hold about 0.6% of the sample.

Enrolling through a virtual design, the prospective study's participants ranged in age from about 18 to 100 years and lived across some 22 United States geographic areas. Cohort assignment in the prospective study relied on participant-reported clinical history from a screening survey and a study questionnaire. Recovered participants in ImmuneRACE Cohort 3 were defined by two consecutive negative NP/OP PCR tests, clearance by a healthcare professional, or resolution of symptoms. Mobile phlebotomists in the prospective study collected whole blood, serum and a nasopharyngeal or oropharyngeal swab from every participant. Additional blood draws and questionnaires over an approximately two-month period could optionally be provided by prospective study participants. Before DNA extraction, prospective study blood samples were shipped either frozen or at room temperature. About this clone: It has no known antigen specificity. No clone much larger than this one lies a single base away; base qualities are absent.

CDR1 and CDR2, per the germline V gene, are SGHRS and YFSETQ. The CDR3 covers 14 residues, taking in both the cysteine and the phenylalanine. CDR3 DNA only is kept here, 42 bases in frame from base 1. V is reduced by 4 bases and J by 3 bases, leaving a spacing of 12 bases between them. Sequenced: PBMCs or T cells enriched from blood (not recorded which). The clonotype comes from a man in his late teens or twenties who had recovered from COVID-19. Recombination joined TRBV5-1 with TRBJ2-3; matching of 5 bases hints at TRBD2 as the D gene. The CDR3 region reads CASSITSTTDTQYF. The DNA is as follows: TGCGCCAGCAGCATTACTAGTACTACAGATACGCAGTATTTT. Full variable domain (CDR3 extended with the reference TRBV5-1 and TRBJ2-3 proteins): KAGVTQTPRYLIKTRGQQVTLSCSPISGHRSVSWYQQTPGQGLQFLFEYFSETQRNKGNFPGRFSGRQFSNSRSEMNVSTLELGDSALYLCASSITSTTDTQYFGPGTRLTVL.